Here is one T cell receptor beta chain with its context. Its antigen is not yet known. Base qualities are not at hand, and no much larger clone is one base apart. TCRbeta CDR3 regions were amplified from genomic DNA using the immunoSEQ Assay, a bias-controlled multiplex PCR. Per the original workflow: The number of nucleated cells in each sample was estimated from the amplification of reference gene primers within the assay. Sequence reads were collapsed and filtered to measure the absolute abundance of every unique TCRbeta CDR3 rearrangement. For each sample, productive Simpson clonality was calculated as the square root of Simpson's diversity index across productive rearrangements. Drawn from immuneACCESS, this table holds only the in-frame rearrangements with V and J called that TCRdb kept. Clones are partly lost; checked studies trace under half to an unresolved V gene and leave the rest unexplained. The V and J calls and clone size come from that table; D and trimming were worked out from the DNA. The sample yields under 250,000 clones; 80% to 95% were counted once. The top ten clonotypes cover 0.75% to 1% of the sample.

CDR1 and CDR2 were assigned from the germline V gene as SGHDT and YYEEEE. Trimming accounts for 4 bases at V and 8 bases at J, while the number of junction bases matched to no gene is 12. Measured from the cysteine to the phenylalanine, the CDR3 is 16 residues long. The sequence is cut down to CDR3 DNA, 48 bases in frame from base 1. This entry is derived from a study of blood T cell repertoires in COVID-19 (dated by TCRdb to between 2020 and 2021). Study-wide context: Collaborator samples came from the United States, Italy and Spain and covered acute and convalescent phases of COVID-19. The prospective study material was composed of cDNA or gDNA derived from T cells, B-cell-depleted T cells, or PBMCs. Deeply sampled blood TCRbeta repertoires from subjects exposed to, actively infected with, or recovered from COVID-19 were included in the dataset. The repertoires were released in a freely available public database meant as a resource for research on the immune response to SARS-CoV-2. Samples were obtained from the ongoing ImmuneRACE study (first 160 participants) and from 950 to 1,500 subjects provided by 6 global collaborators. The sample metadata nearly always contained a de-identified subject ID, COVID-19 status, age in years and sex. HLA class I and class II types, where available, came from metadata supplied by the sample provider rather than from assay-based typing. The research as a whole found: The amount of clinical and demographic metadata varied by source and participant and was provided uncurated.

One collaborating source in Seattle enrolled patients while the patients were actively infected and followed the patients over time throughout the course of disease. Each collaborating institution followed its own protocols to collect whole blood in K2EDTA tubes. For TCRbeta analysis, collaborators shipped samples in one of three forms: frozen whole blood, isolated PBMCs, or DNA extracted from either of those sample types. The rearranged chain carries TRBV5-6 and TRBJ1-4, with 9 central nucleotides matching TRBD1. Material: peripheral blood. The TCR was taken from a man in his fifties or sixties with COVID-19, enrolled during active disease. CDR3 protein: CASSVPLRTGDEKLFF. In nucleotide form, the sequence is TGTGCCAGCAGCGTGCCCCTCCGGACAGGGGACGAAAAACTGTTTTTT. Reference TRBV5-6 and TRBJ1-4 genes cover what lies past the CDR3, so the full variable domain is DAGVTQSPTHLIKTRGQQVTLRCSPKSGHDTVSWYQQALGQGPQFIFQYYEEEERQRGNFPDRFSGHQFPNYSSELNVNALLLGDSALYLCASSVPLRTGDEKLFFGSGTQLSVL.